This TCR beta chain was sequenced for a study of vaccination and CD4 T cells after COVID-19. Study-level points and caveats: Data came from relatively few convalescent patients and lacked early post-infection timepoints.

Sequence data for DNA of cultured CD4+ T cells were generated by the Oncomine TCR Beta short-read assay. CD4+ T cells were cultured, and genomic DNA was extracted from them. TCRdb fed the PCR reads into MiXCR, producing one record per CDR3 protein. Of just over 15,000 distinct CDR3 sequences in the sample, roughly two fifths were seen once. This clonotype was counted between two and nine times. The antigen is unknown. V was clipped by 6 bases and J by 2 bases; unmatched bases: 1. This CDR3 region has 13 residues. CDR1 and CDR2 from the germline V gene are SNHLY and FYNNEI. Treatment denoted: approximately 11-day PBMC culture with coronavirus spike peptide pools or control peptides (ViraFEST assay). Peptide pool stimulation in ViraFEST expanded antigen-specific T cells, whose TCRs were then sequenced.

The gene calls are TRBV2 and TRBJ1-3; 7 positions agree with TRBD1. The origin of this receptor is a human donor who had recovered from COVID-19. Source: CD4+ T cells from blood, cultured in vitro, taken before SARS-CoV-2 vaccination. CDR3 protein: CASRDRAGNTIYF. Here the CDR3 DNA reads TGTGCCAGCAGAGACAGGGCTGGAAACACCATATATTTT. Combining the CDR3 with reference TRBV2 and TRBJ1-3 gives the whole variable domain EPEVTQTPSHQVTQMGQEVILRCVPISNHLYFYWYRQILGQKVEFLVSFYNNEISEKSEIFDDQFSVERPDGSNFTLKIRSTKLEDSAMYFCASRDRAGNTIYFGEGSWLTVV.